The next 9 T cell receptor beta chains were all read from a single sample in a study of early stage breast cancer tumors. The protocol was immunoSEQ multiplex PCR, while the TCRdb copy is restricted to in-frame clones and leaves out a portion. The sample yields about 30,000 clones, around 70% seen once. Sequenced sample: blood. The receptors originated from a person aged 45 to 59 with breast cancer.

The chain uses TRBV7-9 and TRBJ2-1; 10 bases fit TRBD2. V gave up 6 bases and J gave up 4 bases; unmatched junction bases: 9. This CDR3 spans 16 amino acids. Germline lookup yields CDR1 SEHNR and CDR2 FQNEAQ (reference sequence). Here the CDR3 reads CASRVTGLARYNEQFF. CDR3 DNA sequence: TGTGCCAGCAGGGTAACGGGACTAGCGAGATACAATGAGCAGTTCTTC.

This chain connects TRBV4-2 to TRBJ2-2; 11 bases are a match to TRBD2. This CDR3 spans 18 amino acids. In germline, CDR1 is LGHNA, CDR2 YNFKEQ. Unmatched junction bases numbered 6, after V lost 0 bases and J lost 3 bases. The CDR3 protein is CASSQDIQLAGDTGELFF. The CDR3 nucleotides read TGTGCCAGCAGCCAAGACATCCAACTAGCGGGAGACACCGGGGAGCTGTTTTTT.

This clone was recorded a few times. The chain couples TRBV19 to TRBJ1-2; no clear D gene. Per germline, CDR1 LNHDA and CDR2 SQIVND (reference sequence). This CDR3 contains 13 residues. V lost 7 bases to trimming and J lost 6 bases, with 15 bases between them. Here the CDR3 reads CASKAWGTDGYTF. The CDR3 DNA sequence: TGTGCCAGTAAGGCCTGGGGTACGGATGGCTACACCTTC.

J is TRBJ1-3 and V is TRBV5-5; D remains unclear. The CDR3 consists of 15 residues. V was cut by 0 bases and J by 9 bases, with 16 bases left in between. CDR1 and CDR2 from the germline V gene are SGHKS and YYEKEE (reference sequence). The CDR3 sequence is CASSLDPWEGSTIYF. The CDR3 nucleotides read TGTGCCAGCAGCTTGGACCCATGGGAGGGTAGCACCATATATTTT.

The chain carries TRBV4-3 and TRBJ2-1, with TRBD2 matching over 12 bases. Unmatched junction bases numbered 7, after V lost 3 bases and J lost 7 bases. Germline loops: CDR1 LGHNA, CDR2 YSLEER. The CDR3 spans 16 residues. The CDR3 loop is CASSHGLAGKWNEQFF. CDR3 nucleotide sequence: TGCGCCAGCAGCCACGGACTAGCGGGAAAATGGAATGAGCAGTTCTTC.

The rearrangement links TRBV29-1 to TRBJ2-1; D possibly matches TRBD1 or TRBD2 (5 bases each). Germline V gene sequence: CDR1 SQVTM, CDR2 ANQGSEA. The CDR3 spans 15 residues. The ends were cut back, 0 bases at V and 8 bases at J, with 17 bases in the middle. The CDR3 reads CSVEDIFRDHDEQFF. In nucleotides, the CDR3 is TGCAGCGTTGAAGATATTTTCCGGGACCACGATGAGCAGTTCTTC.

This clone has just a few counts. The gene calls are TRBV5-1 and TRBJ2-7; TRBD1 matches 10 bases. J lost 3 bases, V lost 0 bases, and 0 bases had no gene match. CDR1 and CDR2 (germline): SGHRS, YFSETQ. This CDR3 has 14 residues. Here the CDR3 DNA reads TGCGCCAGCAGCTTGGGGGACAGGGGCTACGAGCAGTACTTC. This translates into CASSLGDRGYEQYF.

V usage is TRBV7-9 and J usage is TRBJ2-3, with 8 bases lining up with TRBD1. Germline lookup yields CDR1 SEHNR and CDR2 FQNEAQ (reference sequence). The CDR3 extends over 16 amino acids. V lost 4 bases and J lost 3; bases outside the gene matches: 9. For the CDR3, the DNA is TGTGCCAGCAGCTCACCGGGACAGGAGATAACAGATACGCAGTATTTT. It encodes CASSSPGQEITDTQYF.

The CDR3: CASSPQRDTEAFF. Here the CDR3 DNA reads TGTGCCAGCTCACCACAAAGGGACACTGAAGCTTTCTTT. This chain links TRBV18 with TRBJ1-1; D remains ambiguous. This CDR3 spans 13 amino acids. V was pared by 1 base and J by 3 bases, with 6 bases between. From germline, CDR1 is KGHSH and CDR2 LQKENI.